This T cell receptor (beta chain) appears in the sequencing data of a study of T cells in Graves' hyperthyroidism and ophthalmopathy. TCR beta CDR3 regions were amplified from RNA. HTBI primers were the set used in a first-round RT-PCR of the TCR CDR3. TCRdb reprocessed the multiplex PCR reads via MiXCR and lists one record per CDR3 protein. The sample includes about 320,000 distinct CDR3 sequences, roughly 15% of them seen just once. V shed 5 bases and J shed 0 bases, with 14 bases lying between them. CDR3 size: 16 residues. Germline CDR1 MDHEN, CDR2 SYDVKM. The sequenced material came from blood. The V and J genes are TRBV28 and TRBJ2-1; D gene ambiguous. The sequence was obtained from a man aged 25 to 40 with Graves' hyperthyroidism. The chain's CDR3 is CASSPPEMSSYNEQFF. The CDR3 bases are TGTGCCAGCAGTCCCCCAGAAATGAGCTCCTACAATGAGCAGTTCTTC.